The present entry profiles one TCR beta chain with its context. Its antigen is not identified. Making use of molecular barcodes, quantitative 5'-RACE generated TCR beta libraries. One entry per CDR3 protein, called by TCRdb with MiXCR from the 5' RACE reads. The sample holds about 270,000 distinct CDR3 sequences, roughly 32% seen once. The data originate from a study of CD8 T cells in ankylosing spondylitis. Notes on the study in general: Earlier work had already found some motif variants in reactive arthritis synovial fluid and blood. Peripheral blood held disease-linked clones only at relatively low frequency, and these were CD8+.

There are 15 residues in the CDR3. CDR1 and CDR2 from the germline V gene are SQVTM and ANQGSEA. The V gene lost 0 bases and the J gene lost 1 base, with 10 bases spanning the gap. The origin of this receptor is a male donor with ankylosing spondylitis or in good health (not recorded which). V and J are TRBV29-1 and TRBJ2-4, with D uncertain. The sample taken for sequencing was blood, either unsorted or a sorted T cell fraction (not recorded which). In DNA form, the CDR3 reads TGCAGCGTTGAAGATGTCGGCAGGGCCAAAAACATTCAGTACTTC. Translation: CSVEDVGRAKNIQYF.